The sequence of this T cell receptor beta chain was determined in a study of T cell responses to AZD1222 COVID-19 vaccine. Study results and caveats: In the spike-specific TCR repertoire, nearly half reportedly target unmutated variant regions. Across spike, vaccine-associated CD4 TCRs were found, dominant at 160-218 and 743-854. There were mostly white British donors and more females than males, and clonal diversity was possibly underestimated.

Generated by immunoSEQ multiplex PCR, the TCRdb table keeps only in-frame clones and is missing some. The data show over 150,000 clones, roughly nine tenths seen once. The V end lost 4 bases, the J end lost 4 bases, and 16 bases lay between the germline ends. Germline V CDR1 and CDR2: SGHVS, FQNEAQ. This CDR3 contains 15 residues. This clone was counted only a few times. What it binds is unknown. The input for sequencing was peripheral blood, taken on day 0 of AZD1222 vaccination. The chain uses TRBV7-8 and TRBJ1-2; possibly TRBD1 for D (5 bases). The TCR sequence derives from an adult in good health. The CDR3 region has the DNA TGTGCCAGCAGCTCTAAGGAGGGGCTGGGCTATGGCTACACCTTC. Residues: CASSSKEGLGYGYTF.